The 17 T cell receptor beta chains reported below all come from one sample, sequenced in a study of blood T cell repertoires in COVID-19. Generated by immunoSEQ multiplex PCR, the TCRdb table keeps only in-frame clones and is missing some. The sample holds a few hundred thousand clones, nearly 90% seen once. What was sequenced was peripheral blood. These receptors were collected from a woman aged 35 to 49 who had recovered from COVID-19.

To note about this clone: The sample has other DNA sequences that encode this CDR3 too. This sequence joins TRBV5-1 and TRBJ2-3; unclear D gene. The V gene's germline CDR1 is SGHRS and CDR2 YFSETQ. The CDR3 totals 15 residues. V dropped 0 bases and J dropped 0 bases, with 8 bases sitting between them. The CDR3 here is CASSLAGSSTDTQYF. DNA of the CDR3: TGCGCCAGCAGCTTGGCTGGCAGTAGCACAGATACGCAGTATTTT.

The V and J genes are TRBV7-2 and TRBJ2-4; 7 nucleotides align to TRBD1. The CDR3 loop spans 12 amino acids. The trim removed 4 bases at V and 7 bases at J, leaving 1 base unmatched. Germline values: CDR1 SGHTA, CDR2 FQGNSA. The CDR3 DNA follows: TGTGCCAGCAGCTCCAGGGGGAACATTCAGTACTTC. Its translation is CASSSRGNIQYF.

The chain couples TRBV7-2 to TRBJ2-2; D unresolved. V shed 5 bases and J shed 4 bases, with 11 bases lying between them. There are 14 residues in the CDR3. Per germline, CDR1 SGHTA and CDR2 FQGNSA. In DNA, the CDR3 is TGTGCCAGCAGCCCGTTCCTAGTCACCGGGGAGCTGTTTTTT. The encoded protein is CASSPFLVTGELFF.

The chain employs TRBV2 and TRBJ2-5; D perhaps matches TRBD2 (7 bases). The CDR3 loop spans 14 amino acids. Between the trimmed V and J ends, which lost 6 bases and 5 bases, there was a span of 16 bases. Germline values: CDR1 SNHLY, CDR2 FYNNEI. The CDR3 sequence is CASRTPGGGETQYF. The CDR3 coding sequence is TGTGCCAGCAGAACCCCGGGGGGCGGGGAGACCCAGTACTTC. Using reference TRBV2 and TRBJ2-5 for the parts outside the CDR3, the full variable domain is EPEVTQTPSHQVTQMGQEVILRCVPISNHLYFYWYRQILGQKVEFLVSFYNNEISEKSEIFDDQFSVERPDGSNFTLKIRSTKLEDSAMYFCASRTPGGGETQYFGPGTRLLVL.

The gene calls are TRBV5-4 and TRBJ2-3; the match to TRBD2 covers 7 bases. The CDR3 spans 14 residues. Germline V gene sequence: CDR1 SGHNT, CDR2 YYREEE (reference sequence). V trimming: 2 bases; J trimming: 1 base; junction bases outside the gene matches: 1. The CDR3 DNA reads TGTGCCAGCAGCTTACGGGGGGGCACAGATACGCAGTATTTT. It codes for CASSLRGGTDTQYF.

This clone turned up a few times. V usage is TRBV7-9 and J usage is TRBJ1-1, with TRBD1 identical over 7 bases. The CDR3 totals 15 residues. The junction had 10 bases not matched to a gene; V was cut back by 5 bases and J by 4 bases. Germline-derived CDR1 and CDR2 are SEHNR and FQNEAQ (reference sequence). CDR3 sequence reads: CASSLGTVSFTEAFF. The CDR3 DNA is TGTGCCAGCAGCCTAGGGACAGTGTCTTTCACTGAAGCTTTCTTT.

V gene TRBV30 combines with J gene TRBJ1-1; tentatively, D is TRBD1 (6 bases). Germline assignment: CDR1 GTSNPN and CDR2 SVGIG (reference sequence). The V end was cut by 0 bases, the J end by 8 bases, with 10 bases between. This CDR3 has 12 residues. The CDR3 loop is CAWSVQGPEAFF. The CDR3 bases are TGTGCCTGGAGTGTACAGGGTCCCGAAGCTTTCTTT.

The chain couples TRBV28 to TRBJ2-7; D possibly corresponds to TRBD1 (6 bases). V was pared by 9 bases and J by 2 bases, with 20 bases between. The CDR3 contains 15 residues. Germline V gives CDR1 MDHEN, CDR2 SYDVKM. The DNA of the CDR3 is TGTGCCAGTGTTACCGGGACACATCAAACCTACGAGCAGTACTTC. Protein sequence: CASVTGTHQTYEQYF.

V usage is TRBV5-1 and J usage is TRBJ2-3; 13 nucleotides agree with TRBD2. V lost 4 bases and J lost 1; bases outside the gene matches: 3. This CDR3 comprises 16 residues. Germline V lookup: CDR1 SGHRS, CDR2 YFSETQ. CDR3: CASSTGLAGGTDTQYF. CDR3 nucleotides: TGCGCCAGCAGCACAGGACTAGCGGGGGGCACAGATACGCAGTATTTT.

The sample holds a few counts of this clone. This chain connects TRBV11-3 to TRBJ2-2, with 8 positions matching TRBD2. Germline trimming cut 3 bases from V and 7 bases from J; bases unmatched to any gene: 13. This CDR3 region has 17 residues. Germline V gene sequence: CDR1 SGHNT, CDR2 YENEEA. CDR3 region: CASSFKRESLWSGELFF. The DNA of the CDR3 is TGTGCCAGCAGCTTTAAGCGGGAGAGTCTATGGAGCGGGGAGCTGTTTTTT.

The chain is built from TRBV2 and TRBJ2-7; TRBD1 matches 7 bases. The CDR3 totals 14 residues. The germline V gene encodes CDR1 SNHLY and CDR2 FYNNEI. Trimming removed 7 bases from V and 3 bases from J; junction bases left unmatched: 9. The CDR3 nucleotides are TGTGCCAGCATTCAGGGGGAAACGGGCTACGAGCAGTACTTC. Its protein is CASIQGETGYEQYF.

The chain has TRBV6-5 and TRBJ2-5, with TRBD1 identical over 7 bases. Germline loops: CDR1 MNHEY, CDR2 SVGAGI. With V trimmed by 2 bases and J by 1 base, 4 bases remained unmatched. This CDR3 is built from 15 residues. The CDR3 DNA reads TGTGCCAGCAGTTACACCGGGACAGTCCAAGAGACCCAGTACTTC. Its protein is CASSYTGTVQETQYF.

This chain links TRBV6-5 with TRBJ1-1; D not resolved. The V gene lost 2 bases and the J gene lost 0 bases, with 10 bases spanning the gap. The germline V gene has CDR1 MNHEY and CDR2 SVGAGI. The CDR3 consists of 15 residues. CDR3 DNA sequence: TGTGCCAGCAGTTACGTTGCGGGGATGAACACTGAAGCTTTCTTT. This codes for CASSYVAGMNTEAFF.

The chain links TRBV28 to TRBJ1-5, with 9 positions matching TRBD1. CDR3 length equals 15 residues. V lost 4 bases, J lost 6 bases, and 7 bases stayed unmatched. Germline V gene data show CDR1 as MDHEN and CDR2 as SYDVKM. Here the CDR3 DNA reads TGTGCCAGCAGTTCACCGGGACAGGGACTTCAGCCCCAGCATTTT. Translating it yields CASSSPGQGLQPQHF.

The chain employs TRBV12-3 or TRBV12-4 and TRBJ2-4; D uncertain. V lost 1 base, J lost 8 bases, and 9 bases lay in between. The CDR3 is 13 amino acids. The CDR3 sequence: CASSLDVVDIQYF. CDR3 DNA sequence: TGTGCCAGCAGTTTAGATGTCGTAGACATTCAGTACTTC.

The chain combines TRBV24-1 with TRBJ2-3, with D possibly TRBD2 on 6 matching bases. V was pared by 3 bases and J by 0 bases, with 15 bases between. The CDR3 extends over 17 amino acids. Germline assignment: CDR1 KGHDR and CDR2 SFDVKD. DNA of the CDR3: TGTGCCACCAGTGATCCGAGACCCGGGACTAGCACAGATACGCAGTATTTT. This codes for CATSDPRPGTSTDTQYF.

This rearrangement joins TRBV6-6 to TRBJ2-1, with 12 bases aligning to TRBD2. V shed 5 bases, J shed 8 bases, and the junction held 19 bases outside the gene matches. Germline V lookup: CDR1 MNHNY, CDR2 SVGAGI (reference sequence). The CDR3 has 19 residues. The CDR3 here is CASSPRNQLAGGPPDEQFF. CDR3 sequence (DNA): TGTGCCAGCAGTCCTCGAAATCAGCTAGCGGGGGGGCCCCCGGATGAGCAGTTCTTC.